This T cell receptor beta chain emerged from a study of vaccination and CD4 T cells after COVID-19 (dated by TCRdb to between 2020 and 2023). Broadly, across the study: Convalescent patients had a positive SARS-CoV-2 result on nasal swab PCR, and of these patients, some 10 had mild disease and one had severe disease. Six males and four females were included in the convalescent cohort, with two Hispanic individuals, seven Caucasians, two Asians and one multiracial person represented. Two doses of either the Pfizer-BioNTech BNT162b2 vaccine (n=8) or the Moderna mRNA-1273 vaccine (n=2) were administered to participants. Post-COVID blood samples were collected from convalescent patients a median of about 92 days after diagnosis, with a range of about 35 to 180 days. Post-vaccine blood samples were obtained a median of approximately 70 days after the second vaccine dose, with a range of roughly 13 to 250 days. For stimulating the cultures, overlapping spike peptide pools were used, derived from SARS-CoV-2 as well as from the common cold coronaviruses HCoV-NL63, HCoV-OC43 and HCoV-229E. As controls, cultures received a CEFX viral epitope pool (the positive control), an HIV-1 Nef peptide pool (the negative control), or no peptide at all. In about 11 COVID-19 convalescent patients and 4 infection-naive healthy vaccine recipients, the spike-specific CD4+ TCR repertoire before mRNA vaccination was compared with the repertoire after mRNA vaccination. On the study overall, not on this receptor specifically: In convalescent patients, a median roughly 85% of post-vaccine SARS-CoV-2-reactive clones were detected only after vaccination, and vaccine-specific priming was suggested by this finding. Of the vaccine-specific clones in convalescent patients, 304 of 307, or nearly all, reacted only to SARS-CoV-2 spike and did not cross-react with common cold coronaviruses. Although the median number of SARS-CoV-2-reactive clonotypes went up from some 23 after infection to more than 30 after vaccination, the increase was not significant. The number of convalescent patients in the study was relatively small, and the study did not examine early timepoints following natural infection.

The sample's treatment or condition label, decoded: roughly ten-day PBMC culture with coronavirus spike peptide pools or control peptides (ViraFEST assay). The ViraFEST assay, used in the study, expanded antigen-specific T cells with peptide pools and then identified the expanded clonotypes through TCR sequencing. The positive SARS-CoV-2 PCR tests of the convalescent patients were dated from March to December 2020, before the Alpha, Beta and Delta variants emerged in the United States. Each well held millions of PBMCs cultured with roughly 9.2 ug/ml peptide pools in IMDM containing roughly 5% human AB serum and 7.5 to 10 IU/ml IL-2. Half of the culture medium was replaced with fresh IL-2-containing medium on days 3 and 7. After 10 days of culture, CD4+ T cells were isolated by negative selection with the EasySep CD4+ T cell isolation kit. PBMCs were separated from whole blood using Ficoll-Paque Plus gradient centrifugation and then either used fresh or cryopreserved at -140C. Each culture condition was generally run in triplicate wells.

The CDR3 spans 11 residues, from the cysteine through the phenylalanine. Just the 33-base CDR3 DNA is kept, in frame starting at base 1. The junction shows trimming of 6 bases on V and 11 bases on J, plus 15 bases between the germline ends. According to the germline V gene (reference sequence), CDR1 reads DFQATT and CDR2 reads SNEGSKA. The library relied on PCR. DNA from cultured CD4+ T cells was subjected to TCR sequencing with the Oncomine TCR Beta short-read assay at the Johns Hopkins FTIC core. The QIAamp micro DNA kit was used to extract genomic DNA from the cultured CD4+ T cells. Oncomine TCR Beta libraries made from cultured CD4+ T cells were pooled using unique dual indexes and sequenced on an Illumina iSeq 100. The study's processing was this. Non-productive sequences were removed, and CDR3s not starting with C, not ending with F or W, or shorter than 7 amino acids were discarded. Antigen-specific clonotypes were identified with the MANAFEST web application by comparing peptide-stimulated wells with reference and other culture wells. An FDR below 0.05, an odds ratio above 5, and a productive frequency above 0.1% in at least two of three replicate wells were required for clones to be considered positive. A clonotype was classed as cross-reactive if the clonotype showed significant expansion both in SARS-CoV-2 spike wells and in at least one common cold coronavirus spike condition. Using R version 3.6.1, CDR3 homology was evaluated through Levenshtein distances (stringdist) along with unrooted phylogenetic trees (ape). TCRdb took the public reads, trimmed them with fastp at Q25, ran MiXCR for clone calling and kept in-frame beta chains. Entries that share a CDR3 protein sequence are merged under the most common genes and DNA. None of the V and J calls come from the authors' own analysis; TCRdb made them. The sample includes about 7,800 distinct CDR3 sequences, with 58% observed a single time. The ten largest clones represent 32% of the sample.

As regards this clonotype: There is no known antigen for this receptor. The sample holds no much larger clone one base away, and base qualities are not on file.

The chain employs TRBV20-1 and TRBJ2-3; the D gene is possibly TRBD2, with 5 bases matching. Sequencing was done on a sample of CD4+ T cells from blood, cultured in vitro. The clonotype originates from a human donor who had recovered from COVID-19. The CDR3 amino acid sequence is: CSAHGGSGQYF. At the DNA level, the sequence is TGCAGTGCCCATGGCGGGTCCGGGCAGTATTTT.